This entry features one T cell receptor beta chain sequence. What it binds is unknown. The sample originates from a study of T cell responses to AZD1222 COVID-19 vaccine. Findings of the study overall: Of spike-specific TCRs, nearly half reportedly target regions left unmutated in variants. Vaccination with two AZD1222 doses was followed by a rise in Spike-specific TCR breadth and depth. Baseline seropositivity characterized only a handful of AZD1222 recipients.

Germline lookup yields CDR1 LNHDA and CDR2 SQIVND (reference sequence). Trimming cost V 1 base and J 5 bases, with 8 bases left between them. The CDR3 contains 13 residues. Data came from immunoSEQ multiplex PCR; TCRdb stores just in-frame clones and leaves some out. This table holds approximately 120,000 clones, more than 85% found once. This chain joins TRBV19 and TRBJ2-5; D unresolved. The sample here was peripheral blood, taken on day 0 of AZD1222 vaccination. This receptor was obtained from an adult in good health. CDR3 region: CASSIVAGETQYF. CDR3 sequence (DNA): TGTGCCAGTAGTATAGTGGCAGGTGAGACCCAGTACTTC.